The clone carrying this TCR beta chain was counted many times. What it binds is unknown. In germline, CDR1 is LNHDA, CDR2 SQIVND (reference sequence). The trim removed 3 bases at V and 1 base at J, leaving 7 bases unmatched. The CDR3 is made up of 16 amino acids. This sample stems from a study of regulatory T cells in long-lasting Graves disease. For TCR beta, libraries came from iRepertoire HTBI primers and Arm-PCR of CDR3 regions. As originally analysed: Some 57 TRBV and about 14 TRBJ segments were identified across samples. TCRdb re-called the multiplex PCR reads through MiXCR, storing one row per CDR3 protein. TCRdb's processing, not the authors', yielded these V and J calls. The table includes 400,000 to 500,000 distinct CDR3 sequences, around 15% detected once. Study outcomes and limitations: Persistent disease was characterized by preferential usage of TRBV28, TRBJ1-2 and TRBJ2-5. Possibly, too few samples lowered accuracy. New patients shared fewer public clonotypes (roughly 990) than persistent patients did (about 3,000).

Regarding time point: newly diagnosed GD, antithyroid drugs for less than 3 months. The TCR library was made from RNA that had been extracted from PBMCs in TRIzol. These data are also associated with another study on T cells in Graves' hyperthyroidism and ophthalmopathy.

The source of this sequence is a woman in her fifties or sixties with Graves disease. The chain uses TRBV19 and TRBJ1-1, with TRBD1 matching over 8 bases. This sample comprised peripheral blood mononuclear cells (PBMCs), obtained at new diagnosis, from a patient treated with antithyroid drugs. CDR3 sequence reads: CASSIGQGKRNTEAFF. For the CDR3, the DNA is TGTGCCAGTAGTATTGGACAGGGAAAAAGGAACACTGAAGCTTTCTTT. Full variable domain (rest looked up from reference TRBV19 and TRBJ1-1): DGGITQSPKYLFRKEGQNVTLSCEQNLNHDAMYWYRQDPGQGLRLIYYSQIVNDFQKGDIAEGYSVSREKKESFPLTVTSAQKNPTAFYLCASSIGQGKRNTEAFFGQGTRLTVV.